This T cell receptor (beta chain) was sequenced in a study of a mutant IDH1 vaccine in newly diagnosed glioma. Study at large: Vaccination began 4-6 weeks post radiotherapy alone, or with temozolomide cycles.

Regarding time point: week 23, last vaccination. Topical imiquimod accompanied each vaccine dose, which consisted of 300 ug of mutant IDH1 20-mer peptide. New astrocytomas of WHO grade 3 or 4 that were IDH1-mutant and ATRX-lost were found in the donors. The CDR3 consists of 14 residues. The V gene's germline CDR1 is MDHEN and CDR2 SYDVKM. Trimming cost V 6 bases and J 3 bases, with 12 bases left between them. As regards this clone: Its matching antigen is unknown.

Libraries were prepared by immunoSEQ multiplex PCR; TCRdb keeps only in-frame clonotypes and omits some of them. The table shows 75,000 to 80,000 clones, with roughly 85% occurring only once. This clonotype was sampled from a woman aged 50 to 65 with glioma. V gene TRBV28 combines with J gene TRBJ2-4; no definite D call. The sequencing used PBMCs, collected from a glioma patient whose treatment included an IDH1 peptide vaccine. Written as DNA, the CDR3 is TGTGCCAGCAGCCCCCATTTGGACAAAAACATTCAGTACTTC. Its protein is CASSPHLDKNIQYF. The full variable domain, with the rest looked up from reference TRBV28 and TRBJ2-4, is DVKVTQSSRYLVKRTGEKVFLECVQDMDHENMFWYRQDPGLGLRLIYFSYDVKMKEKGDIPEGYSVSREKKERFSLILESASTNQTSMYLCASSPHLDKNIQYFGAGTRLSVL.